These T cell receptor beta chains were read from a single sample in a study of T cells in Graves' hyperthyroidism and ophthalmopathy. A single record per CDR3 protein comes from TCRdb applying MiXCR to the multiplex PCR reads. The sample consists of approximately 300,000 distinct CDR3 sequences, roughly 17% of them appearing once. Specimen: blood. These receptors originate from a man under 40 with Graves' hyperthyroidism. CDR3s include the opening cysteine and the closing phenylalanine or tryptophan. Each record gives: V gene, CDR3 length, J gene, clone size, D gene, CDR3 DNA, CDR3 protein. A D gene is named only where the DNA matches it firmly. Clone size is shown for a subset of rows, as once, few, many or a class of expanded clone.

>TRBV4-1|14|TRBJ1-4|few|.
TGCGCCAGCAGCCTTAGGGGGGAGGTGGAAAAACTGTTTTTT
CASSLRGEVEKLFF
>TRBV20-1|16|TRBJ2-7|many|TRBD2
TGCAGTGCTTGGGACCCGGGACTAGGAAGCTCCTACGAGCAGTACTTC
CSAWDPGLGSSYEQYF
>TRBV11-2|16|TRBJ2-4|.|.
TGTGCCAGCACCCGTGGGGCAGATCCCGGCAAGAACATTCAGTACTTC
CASTRGADPGKNIQYF
>TRBV10-1|14|TRBJ1-3|few|TRBD1
TGCGCCAGCAGGGGACAGAGCTCTGGAAACACCATATATTTT
CASRGQSSGNTIYF
>TRBV20-1|15|TRBJ2-7|many|TRBD2
TGCAGTGCTACCCCCCCGACTAGCGGGAGCTGGGAGCAGTACTTC
CSATPPTSGSWEQYF
>TRBV4-1|15|TRBJ2-7|.|.
TGCGCCAGCAGCCAGGACACCCTTGGGGGCTACGAGCAGTACTTC
CASSQDTLGGYEQYF
>TRBV4-1|16|TRBJ2-1|.|.
TGCGCCAGCAGCCAGGAGGGACGGGTCCTAAAAAATGAGCAGTTCTTC
CASSQEGRVLKNEQFF
>TRBV7-3|16|TRBJ2-1|many|TRBD1
TGTGCCAGCAGCCGTCTAGACAGGGCCCCTTACAATGAGCAGTTCTTC
CASSRLDRAPYNEQFF
>TRBV2|17|TRBJ2-3|.|TRBD1
TGTGCCAGCAGTGAAGCAATGGGACAGGGAAGCACAGATACGCAGTATTTT
CASSEAMGQGSTDTQYF
>TRBV11-2|15|TRBJ2-1|.|TRBD1
TGTGCCAGCAGCTTTCGGGACAGGGATATCGATGAGCAGTTCTTC
CASSFRDRDIDEQFF
>TRBV12-3/TRBV12-4|14|TRBJ2-2|many|.
TGTGCCAGCAGGATTCGCGGTAACACCGGGGAGCTGTTTTTT
CASRIRGNTGELFF
>TRBV18|14|TRBJ2-1|many|.
TGTGCCAGCTCACCACTAGACTCCTACAATGAGCAGTTCTTC
CASSPLDSYNEQFF
>TRBV12-3/TRBV12-4|13|TRBJ2-5|few|.
TGTGCCAGCAGCGACATCAGGGGAGAGACCCAGTACTTC
CASSDIRGETQYF
>TRBV6-5|12|TRBJ2-3|many|.
TGTGCCAGCAGTTACCAGGGGGATACGCAGTATTTT
CASSYQGDTQYF
>TRBV20-1|10|TRBJ2-5|.|.
TGCAGTGCGCTCAAAGAGACCCAGTACTTC
CSALKETQYF
>TRBV5-1|16|TRBJ1-2|many|TRBD1
TGCGCCAGCAGACAACTGCCGGGACAGGGGGCGCTTGGCTACACCTTC
CASRQLPGQGALGYTF
>TRBV27|15|TRBJ2-5|many|.
TGTGCCAGCAGTCCCTGGGACCGAGCCCAAGAGACCCAGTACTTC
CASSPWDRAQETQYF
>TRBV5-1|15|TRBJ2-3|.|.
TGCGCCAGCAGCTTGGACGGCAGGTTGACAGATACGCAGTATTTT
CASSLDGRLTDTQYF
>TRBV28|16|TRBJ1-1|many|TRBD1
TGTGCCAGCAGTTTAGAGGGGGCTGACGGGAACACTGAAGCTTTCTTT
CASSLEGADGNTEAFF
>TRBV12-5|15|TRBJ1-2|.|.
TGTGCTAGTGGTTTGGCTCCCGGACAGAACTATGGCTACACCTTC
CASGLAPGQNYGYTF
>TRBV20-1|18|TRBJ2-7|few|TRBD2
TGCAGTGCTAGGGGTACCGATAGCGGGAGGCAAGGGGACTACGAGCAGTACTTC
CSARGTDSGRQGDYEQYF
>TRBV6-1|14|TRBJ2-3|.|TRBD1
TGTGCCAGCAGTCCGGGACAGGGGTGGGATACGCAGTATTTT
CASSPGQGWDTQYF
>TRBV3-1|13|TRBJ2-1|many|.
TGTGCCAGCAGCCAAGTAGAGGTCAATGAGCAGTTCTTC
CASSQVEVNEQFF
>TRBV4-2|18|TRBJ2-7|.|TRBD2
TGTGCCAGCAGCCCACCCCCCCCTCGGCGGCGGGAGGATCCCGAGCAGTACTTC
CASSPPPPRRREDPEQYF
>TRBV2|13|TRBJ1-2|many|.
TGTGCCAGCATGAGGGGTACAAACAATGGCTACACCTTC
CASMRGTNNGYTF
>TRBV20-1|19|TRBJ1-1|.|.
TGCAGTGCAAAGACCCCCGGGTGGGGGGCCATAAGGGGGAACACTGACGCTTTCTTT
CSAKTPGWGAIRGNTDAFF
>TRBV12-3/TRBV12-4|13|TRBJ2-5|.|.
TGTGCCAGCAGTTTATCCTGGGCCGAGACCCAGTACTTC
CASSLSWAETQYF
>TRBV7-9|16|TRBJ2-7|.|.
TGTGCCAGCAGCTCCAGACCGTCAAGCCCAACCTACGAGCAGTACTTC
CASSSRPSSPTYEQYF
>TRBV7-3|15|TRBJ2-1|many|TRBD1
TGTGCCAGCAGCTCCCGACAGGGCTTGTCCAATGAGCAGTTCTTC
CASSSRQGLSNEQFF
>TRBV10-3|16|TRBJ1-1|many|.
TGTGCCATCAGTGAGTCGATGGGAGTAGGTAACACTGAAGCTTTCTTT
CAISESMGVGNTEAFF
>TRBV20-1|14|TRBJ2-3|.|.
TGCAGTGCTAGACCCGACGGCTCTTCAGATACGCAGTATTTT
CSARPDGSSDTQYF
>TRBV30|15|TRBJ2-4|few|.
TGTGCCTGGAGTGTAACGACTACGGCCTCTAACATTCAGTACTTC
CAWSVTTTASNIQYF
>TRBV19|14|TRBJ2-7|few|TRBD1
TGTGCCAGTAGTGCCGGGACAGGGGTTAGCGAGCAGTACTTC
CASSAGTGVSEQYF
>TRBV10-2|22|TRBJ2-7|few|.
TGCGCCAGCAGTGAGTCGATACGGGCGAGGGGCAAGTCAGGCATGAGCTCCTACGAGCAGTACTTC
CASSESIRARGKSGMSSYEQYF
>TRBV24-1|16|TRBJ2-3|many|TRBD1
TGTGCCACCAGTGATACCCGGACAGGGTCCACAGATACGCAGTATTTT
CATSDTRTGSTDTQYF
>TRBV24-1|16|TRBJ2-5|many|.
TGTGCCACCCCTACCACACCGCCCCAGAACCAGGAGACCCAGTACTTC
CATPTTPPQNQETQYF
>TRBV5-1|14|TRBJ2-2|.|.
TGCGCCAGCAGCTTGATCCCAAACACCGGGGAGCTGTTTTTT
CASSLIPNTGELFF
>TRBV7-9|14|TRBJ1-6|.|TRBD1
TGTGCCAGCAGCCTCGACAGGGCCGGTTCACCCCTCCACTTT
CASSLDRAGSPLHF
>TRBV4-1|16|TRBJ2-6|.|.
TGCGCCAGCTGGGACCCGGGAAGATCTGGGGCCAACGTCCTGACTTTC
CASWDPGRSGANVLTF
>TRBV2|15|TRBJ2-3|many|.
TGTGCCAGCAGTGAGTACAGGGTGGGCACAGATACGCAGTATTTT
CASSEYRVGTDTQYF
>TRBV28|13|TRBJ2-7|few|.
TGTGCCAGCAGCTGGGGACCCTCCTACGAGCAGTACTTC
CASSWGPSYEQYF
>TRBV19|16|TRBJ2-1|few|.
TGTGCCAGTAGTACCCGCCGGGACGAGGGCCTTGGTGAGCAGTTCTTC
CASSTRRDEGLGEQFF